Listed below are T cell receptor beta chains from one sample, sequenced in a study of blood T cell repertoires in COVID-19. TCRdb's copy holds only in-frame clones and misses some; the assay was immunoSEQ multiplex PCR. This sample has tens of thousands of clones, with more than 75% found just once. Sequenced sample: peripheral blood. The receptors stem from a human donor with active COVID-19. The donor label of this sample is uncertain. CDR3s include the opening cysteine and the closing phenylalanine or tryptophan. D genes are given only for firm matches. For some rows the clone size is stated as once, few or many, or as a class when expanded; others skip it.

size	D	V	J	DNA	CDR3
-	-	TRBV7-2	TRBJ2-2	TGTGCCAGCAGCTTCACGGGGGGCGCGAACACCGGGGAGCTGTTTTTT	CASSFTGGANTGELFF
-	TRBD1	TRBV7-9	TRBJ2-5	TGTGCCAGCAGCTTGGGCGGGACAGGGTATCAAGAGACCCAGTACTTC	CASSLGGTGYQETQYF
-	-	TRBV7-2	TRBJ2-7	TGTGCCAGCAGCTTTTTTCGGGGATTATACTACGAGCAGTACTTC	CASSFFRGLYYEQYF
-	TRBD1	TRBV25-1	TRBJ1-6	TGTGCCAGCAGTGACCCGGGGACAGGCTCACCCCTCCACTTT	CASSDPGTGSPLHF
-	-	TRBV5-4	TRBJ2-2	TGTGCCAGCAGCCCAGACACCGGGGAGCTGTTTTTT	CASSPDTGELFF
-	TRBD1	TRBV5-4	TRBJ2-2	TGTGCCAGCAGCATCAACAGGGGGTTCTCCACCGGGGAGCTGTTTTTT	CASSINRGFSTGELFF
-	-	TRBV12-3/TRBV12-4	TRBJ2-7	TGTGCCAGCAGCAGCAGGGGTCTTAGGGAGCAGTACTTC	CASSSRGLREQYF
-	TRBD1	TRBV19	TRBJ1-6	TGTGCCAGTAGGTGGGGACAGGGGGCTTACTCACCCCTCCACTTT	CASRWGQGAYSPLHF
-	-	TRBV15	TRBJ2-2	TGTGCCACCAGCAGACTTAACAGGAACACCGGGGAGCTGTTTTTT	CATSRLNRNTGELFF
-	TRBD2	TRBV4-2	TRBJ2-3	TGTGCCAGCAGCCAAGAAGTTTATTCCCAGCGGGGGCGCCACTACCGCACAGATACGCAGTATTTT	CASSQEVYSQRGRHYRTDTQYF
-	TRBD2	TRBV19	TRBJ2-7	TGTGCCAGTAGTTCGGCTAGCGGATACGGGCAGTACTTC	CASSSASGYGQYF
-	-	TRBV6-2/TRBV6-3	TRBJ1-2	TGTGCCAGCAGTTACCCGAAGATCTGGGAGGGAGACTATGGCTACACCTTC	CASSYPKIWEGDYGYTF
-	-	TRBV4-3	TRBJ1-1	TGCGCCAGCAGCCAAAGAAAAGGGCGGGGGTCCGAAGCTTTCTTT	CASSQRKGRGSEAFF
-	TRBD1	TRBV2	TRBJ1-2	TGTGCCAGCAGAGACAGGGGGCTTACTAACTATGGCTACACCTTC	CASRDRGLTNYGYTF
-	-	TRBV15	TRBJ1-1	TGTGCCACCAGCAGAGCGGGAGAGACTGAAGCTTTCTTT	CATSRAGETEAFF
-	-	TRBV2	TRBJ1-5	TGTGCCAGCAGTTATACAGCTAGCAATCAGCCCCAGCATTTT	CASSYTASNQPQHF
-	-	TRBV19	TRBJ2-1	TGTGCCAGTACGGACACTTACCCACCCAATGAGCAGTTCTTC	CASTDTYPPNEQFF
-	TRBD1	TRBV5-1	TRBJ1-1	TGCGCCAGCAGCTTAGCTGGACAGGGCGTTGGTGAAGCTTTCTTT	CASSLAGQGVGEAFF
-	-	TRBV4-3	TRBJ2-1	TGCGCCAGCAGCCAAGGGACAACAAGGTACAATGAGCAGTTCTTC	CASSQGTTRYNEQFF
-	TRBD2	TRBV5-4	TRBJ2-1	TGTGCCAGCAGCTCCGGGACTAGCGGGGGGGCTGGTGAGCAGTTCTTC	CASSSGTSGGAGEQFF
-	-	TRBV2	TRBJ1-1	TGTGCCAGCATAAGACTCAAGAACACTGAAGCTTTCTTT	CASIRLKNTEAFF
-	-	TRBV19	TRBJ2-7	TGTGCCAGTAGTGCGAACCGGGACTTGACCTACGAGCAGTACTTC	CASSANRDLTYEQYF
once	TRBD1	TRBV19	TRBJ1-5	TGTGCCAGTAGTATCATACAGGGGGCTAGCAATCAGCCCCAGCATTTT	CASSIIQGASNQPQHF
-	TRBD1	TRBV19	TRBJ2-3	TGTGCCAGCCGTACCGGGACAGCCACAGATACGCAGTATTTT	CASRTGTATDTQYF
-	-	TRBV5-1	TRBJ1-4	TGCGCCAGCAGCTTACCTACAGGCGGCCCGAATGAAAAACTGTTTTTT	CASSLPTGGPNEKLFF
-	-	TRBV7-2	TRBJ1-6	TGTGCCAGCAGCCCCGAACAGGGAAATAATTCACCCCTCCACTTT	CASSPEQGNNSPLHF
-	-	TRBV19	TRBJ1-1	TGTGCCAGTAGTACGCAGGGTGATTTCACTGAAGCTTTCTTT	CASSTQGDFTEAFF
-	TRBD1	TRBV3-1/TRBV3-2	TRBJ2-7	TGTGCCAGCAGCGATACCGGGACAGGGGTAAACGAGCAGTACTTC	CASSDTGTGVNEQYF
-	-	TRBV6-6	TRBJ1-4	TGTGCCAGCAGTTACGGAGGTAATGAAAAACTGTTTTTT	CASSYGGNEKLFF
-	TRBD1	TRBV18	TRBJ1-2	TGTGCCAGCTCACCACTGACAGGGTACGGACTTATGGGAGAACATGGCTACACCTTC	CASSPLTGYGLMGEHGYTF
-	TRBD1	TRBV23-1	TRBJ1-6	TGCGCCAGCAGTCAATCGCCCAGGGGGCGTTTGTTTAGTAATTCACCCCTCCACTTT	CASSQSPRGRLFSNSPLHF
-	TRBD1	TRBV5-4	TRBJ2-1	TGTGCCAGCAGCTGGGGACAGGGGAGGGGCAATGAGCAGTTCTTC	CASSWGQGRGNEQFF
-	TRBD1	TRBV5-3	TRBJ2-7	TGTGCCAGAAGCTTGGGACAGGGGAACTACGAGCAGTACTTC	CARSLGQGNYEQYF
-	TRBD2	TRBV2	TRBJ2-1	TGTGCCAGCAGTGGGGGTAGCGGGGGGAACAATGAGCAGTTCTTC	CASSGGSGGNNEQFF
-	-	TRBV3-1/TRBV3-2	TRBJ2-5	TGTGCCAGCAGTCGCTACAGCCTTCAAGAGACCCAGTACTTC	CASSRYSLQETQYF
-	-	TRBV2	TRBJ2-1	TGTGCCAGCAGACTGAGCGCTGAGCAGTTCTTC	CASRLSAEQFF
-	-	TRBV20-1	TRBJ1-5	TGCAGTGCTAGTCCGCGATATCAGCCCCAGCATTTT	CSASPRYQPQHF
-	-	TRBV19	TRBJ2-5	TGTGCCAGTAGTATCCCACGGGGTGTAGGACGGGAGACCCAGTACTTC	CASSIPRGVGRETQYF
few	TRBD1	TRBV6-5	TRBJ2-1	TGTGCCAGCAGTTACTCGGCCAGGGGGAACAATGAGCAGTTCTTC	CASSYSARGNNEQFF
-	-	TRBV27	TRBJ2-7	TGTGCCAGCAGTTTATGGGGGACAACTCTTACCGAGCAGTACTTC	CASSLWGTTLTEQYF
-	-	TRBV5-1	TRBJ2-1	TGCGCCAGCAGCATACTCGGGCGGGGGCCCTACAATGAGCAGTTCTTC	CASSILGRGPYNEQFF
-	-	TRBV25-1	TRBJ1-4	TGTGCCAGCAGCTTTAACGGGGCAACTAATGAAAAACTGTTTTTT	CASSFNGATNEKLFF
-	-	TRBV6-4	TRBJ2-3	TGTGCCAGCAGTGCCTCGCCTCGGGTAGATACGCAGTATTTT	CASSASPRVDTQYF
-	TRBD1	TRBV10-1	TRBJ2-3	TGCGCCAGCAGTGTGCAGGGGGCTATGGATACGCAGTATTTT	CASSVQGAMDTQYF
-	-	TRBV12-3/TRBV12-4	TRBJ1-1	TGTGCCAGCAGATACACTCCGGGGTATGAAGCTTTCTTT	CASRYTPGYEAFF
-	TRBD1	TRBV28	TRBJ1-5	TGTGCCAGCAGTTCCCTGGGACAGGGGGGGCAGCCCCAGCATTTT	CASSSLGQGGQPQHF
-	-	TRBV6-1	TRBJ1-1	TGTGCCAGCAGTGAACAGGGTGGATATAACACTGAAGCTTTCTTT	CASSEQGGYNTEAFF
few	-	TRBV9	TRBJ1-2	TGTGCCAGCAGCGTAGCGAGGGAGGGGGGCTACACCTTC	CASSVAREGGYTF
-	-	TRBV12-3/TRBV12-4	TRBJ2-5	TGTGCCAGCAGTTTCAGAGAGACCCAGTACTTC	CASSFRETQYF
once	TRBD2	TRBV9	TRBJ2-1	TGTGCCAGCAGCCGAGCGGGGAGCTCCTACAATGAGCAGTTCTTC	CASSRAGSSYNEQFF
-	TRBD1	TRBV7-2	TRBJ1-1	TGTGCCAGCAGCCCCGGACAGGGGGCGGTTGAAGCTTTCTTT	CASSPGQGAVEAFF
few	TRBD1	TRBV27	TRBJ1-2	TGTGCCAGCAGTTCCCTCGGGACAGGGGGCATTAATGGCTACACCTTC	CASSSLGTGGINGYTF
-	TRBD2	TRBV5-8	TRBJ2-3	TGTGCCAGCAGCTACCCGGGACTAGCGGATACTAGCACAGATACGCAGTATTTT	CASSYPGLADTSTDTQYF